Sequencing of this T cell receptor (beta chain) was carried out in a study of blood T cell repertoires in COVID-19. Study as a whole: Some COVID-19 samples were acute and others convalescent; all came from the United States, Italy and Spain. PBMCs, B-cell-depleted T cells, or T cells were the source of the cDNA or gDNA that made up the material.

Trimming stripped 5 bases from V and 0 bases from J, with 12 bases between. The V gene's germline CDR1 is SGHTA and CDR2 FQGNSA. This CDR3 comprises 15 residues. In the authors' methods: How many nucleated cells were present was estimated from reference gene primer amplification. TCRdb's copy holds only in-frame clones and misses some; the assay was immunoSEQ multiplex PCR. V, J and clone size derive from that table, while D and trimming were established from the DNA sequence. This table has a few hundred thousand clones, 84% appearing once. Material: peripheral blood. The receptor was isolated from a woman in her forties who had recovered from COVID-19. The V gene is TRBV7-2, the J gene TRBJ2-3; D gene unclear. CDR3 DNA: TGTGCCAGCAGCCCATCCCGGGTGAGCACAGATACGCAGTATTTT. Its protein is CASSPSRVSTDTQYF.